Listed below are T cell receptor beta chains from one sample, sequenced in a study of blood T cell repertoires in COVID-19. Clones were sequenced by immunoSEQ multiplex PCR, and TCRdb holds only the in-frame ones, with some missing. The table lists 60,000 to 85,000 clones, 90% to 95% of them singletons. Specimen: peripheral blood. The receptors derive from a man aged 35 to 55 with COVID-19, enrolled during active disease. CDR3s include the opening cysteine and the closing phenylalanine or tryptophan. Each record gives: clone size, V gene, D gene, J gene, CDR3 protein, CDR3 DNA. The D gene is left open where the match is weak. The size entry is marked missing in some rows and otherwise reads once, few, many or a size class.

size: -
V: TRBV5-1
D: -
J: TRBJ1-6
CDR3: CASSLGGDSPLHF
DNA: TGCGCCAGCAGCTTGGGGGGGGATTCACCCCTCCACTTT

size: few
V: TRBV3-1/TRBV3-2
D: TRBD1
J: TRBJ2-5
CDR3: CASSRTGEETQYF
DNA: TGTGCCAGCAGCCGGACAGGGGAGGAGACCCAGTACTTC

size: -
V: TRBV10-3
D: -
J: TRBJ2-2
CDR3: CAISESARGSAGELFF
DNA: TGTGCCATCAGTGAGTCGGCCAGGGGAAGCGCCGGGGAGCTGTTTTTT

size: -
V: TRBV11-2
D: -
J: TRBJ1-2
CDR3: CASSLEGVYGYTF
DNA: TGTGCCAGCAGCTTAGAAGGGGTTTATGGCTACACCTTC

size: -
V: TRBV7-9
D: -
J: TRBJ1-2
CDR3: CASSFGVLYGYTF
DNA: TGTGCCAGCAGCTTCGGGGTACTCTATGGCTACACCTTC

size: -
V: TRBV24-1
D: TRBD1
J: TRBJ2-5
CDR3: CATPQRDRVEETQYF
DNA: TGTGCCACCCCTCAACGGGACAGGGTGGAAGAGACCCAGTACTTC

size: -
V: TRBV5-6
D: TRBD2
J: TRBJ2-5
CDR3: CASTHLGGAAETQYF
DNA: TGTGCCAGCACCCACCTCGGGGGGGCCGCAGAGACCCAGTACTTC

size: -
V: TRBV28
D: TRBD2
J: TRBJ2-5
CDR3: CASSPGRLSFSGGAFAETQYF
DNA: TGTGCCAGCAGCCCCGGAAGATTATCGTTTAGCGGGGGGGCTTTTGCGGAGACCCAGTACTTC

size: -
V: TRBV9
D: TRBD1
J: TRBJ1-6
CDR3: CASSAFDRASNSPLHF
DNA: TGTGCCAGCAGCGCCTTCGACAGGGCATCCAATTCACCCCTCCACTTT

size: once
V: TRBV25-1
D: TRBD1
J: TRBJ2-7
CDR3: CASSAAGGTLYEQYF
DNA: TGTGCCAGCAGTGCGGCAGGGGGTACCCTTTACGAGCAGTACTTC

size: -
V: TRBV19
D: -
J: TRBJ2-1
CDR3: CASKVSGSYNEQFF
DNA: TGTGCCAGTAAGGTTAGCGGCTCCTACAATGAGCAGTTCTTC

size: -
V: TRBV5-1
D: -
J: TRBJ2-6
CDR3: CASSLGRGVGANVLTF
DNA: TGCGCCAGCAGCTTAGGCAGGGGTGTTGGGGCCAACGTCCTGACTTTC

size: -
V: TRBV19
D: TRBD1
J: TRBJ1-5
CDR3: CASSTRLAGGRVQPQHF
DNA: TGTGCCAGTAGTACCCGCCTAGCAGGGGGGAGAGTTCAGCCCCAGCATTTT

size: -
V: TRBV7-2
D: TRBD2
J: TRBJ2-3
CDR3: CASRRTSGGASDTQYF
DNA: TGTGCCAGCAGACGGACTAGCGGGGGGGCCTCAGATACGCAGTATTTT

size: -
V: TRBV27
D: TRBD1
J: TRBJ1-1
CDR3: CASSLNRGRNTEAFF
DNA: TGTGCCAGCAGTTTGAACAGGGGTAGGAACACTGAAGCTTTCTTT

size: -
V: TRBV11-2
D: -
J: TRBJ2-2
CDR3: CASSLNQMFTGELFF
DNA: TGTGCCAGCAGCTTAAATCAGATGTTCACCGGGGAGCTGTTTTTT

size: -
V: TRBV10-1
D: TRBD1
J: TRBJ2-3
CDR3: CASQETGPDTQYF
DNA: TGCGCCAGCCAGGAGACAGGGCCAGATACGCAGTATTTT

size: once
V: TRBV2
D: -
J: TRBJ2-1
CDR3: CASSAYAGAGNEQFF
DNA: TGTGCCAGCAGTGCTTATGCGGGGGCTGGCAATGAGCAGTTCTTC

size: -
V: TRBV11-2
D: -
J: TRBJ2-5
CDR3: CASSLGQGRETQYF
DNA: TGTGCCAGCAGCTTAGGGCAGGGGCGAGAGACCCAGTACTTC

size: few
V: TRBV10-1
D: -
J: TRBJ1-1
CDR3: CASRQEQNTEAFF
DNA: TGCGCCAGCAGACAGGAGCAAAACACTGAAGCTTTCTTT

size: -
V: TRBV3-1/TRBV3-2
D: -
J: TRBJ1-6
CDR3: CASRYTGPNSPLHF
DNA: TGTGCCAGCAGATACACAGGGCCGAATTCACCCCTCCACTTT

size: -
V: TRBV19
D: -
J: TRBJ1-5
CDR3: CASTRGGSQPQHF
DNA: TGTGCCAGTACCCGGGGAGGTTCTCAGCCCCAGCATTTT

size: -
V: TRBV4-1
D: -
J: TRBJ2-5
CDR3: CASSETVGETQYF
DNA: TGCGCCAGCAGCGAGACAGTGGGGGAGACCCAGTACTTC

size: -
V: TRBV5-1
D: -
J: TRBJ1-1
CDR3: CASSFSGVSPEAFF
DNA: TGCGCCAGCAGCTTCAGCGGGGTCTCCCCTGAAGCTTTCTTT

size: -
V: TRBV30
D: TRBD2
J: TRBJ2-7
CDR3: CAWRARRGGGFNEQYF
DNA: TGTGCCTGGAGGGCTAGACGGGGCGGGGGGTTTAACGAGCAGTACTTC

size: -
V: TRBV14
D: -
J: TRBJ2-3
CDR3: CASSQGLGWTSTSTDTQYF
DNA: TGTGCCAGCAGCCAAGGATTGGGCTGGACTTCCACTAGCACAGATACGCAGTATTTT